These T cell receptor beta chains were read from a single sample in a study of CD8+ T cells in alopecia areata. Libraries were prepared by immunoSEQ multiplex PCR; TCRdb keeps only in-frame clonotypes and omits some of them. The sample consists of 120,000 to 150,000 clones, around 50% of them appearing once. The sequenced material came from CD4+ T cells sorted from blood. The receptors derive from a human donor with alopecia areata. Both conserved end residues are part of each CDR3. A D gene is named only where the DNA matches it firmly. Clone sizes are given selectively: once, few, many, or a class where the clone is expanded.

TRBV7-9	TRBJ1-1	19	NA	NA	TGTGCCAGCAGCTCCCAAGGTGCGGGGATAACCTCCATGAACACTGAAGCTTTCTTT	CASSSQGAGITSMNTEAFF
TRBV30	TRBJ1-5	12	NA	few	TGTGCCTGGAGTGGGGCGCATCAGCCCCAGCATTTT	CAWSGAHQPQHF
TRBV7-9	TRBJ1-1	15	NA	NA	TGTGCCAGCAGCTTATGGTCGGGGTTGAACACTGAAGCTTTCTTT	CASSLWSGLNTEAFF
TRBV30	TRBJ1-3	13	NA	few	TGTGCCTGGAGTCCAGACTCTGGAAACACCATATATTTT	CAWSPDSGNTIYF
TRBV5-1	TRBJ2-1	14	NA	NA	TGCGCCAGCAGCTCTGGGACGGGGAACAATGAGCAGTTCTTC	CASSSGTGNNEQFF
TRBV7-2	TRBJ2-1	11	NA	few	TGTGCCAGCAACAGAAACAATGAGCAGTTCTTC	CASNRNNEQFF
TRBV29-1	TRBJ2-1	13	TRBD2	NA	TGCAGCGCCGTAGCGGGAGGGAGGGGAGAGCAGTTCTTC	CSAVAGGRGEQFF
TRBV7-2	TRBJ2-1	13	NA	few	TGTGCCAGCAGCTTTCGACAGGCCAATGAGCAGTTCTTC	CASSFRQANEQFF
TRBV9	TRBJ2-2	13	NA	NA	TGTGCCAGCAGCGTCGATTTCTCCGGGGAGCTGTTTTTT	CASSVDFSGELFF
TRBV9	TRBJ2-1	16	NA	NA	TGTGCCAGCAGCCTAACTCCGAACGGGGGATACAATGAGCAGTTCTTC	CASSLTPNGGYNEQFF
TRBV4-1	TRBJ2-2	14	NA	NA	TGCGCCAGCAGCCACAGGGACCTCACCGGGGAGCTGTTTTTT	CASSHRDLTGELFF
TRBV19	TRBJ2-1	16	TRBD2	NA	TGTGCCAGTAGTCCCCCGGGACTAGCGGGCTCCACTGAGCAGTTCTTC	CASSPPGLAGSTEQFF
TRBV28	TRBJ1-2	15	NA	NA	TGTGCCAGCAGTCCAGCCCGGACAGCGTATAGTGGCTACACCTTC	CASSPARTAYSGYTF
TRBV28	TRBJ2-3	13	NA	NA	TGTGCCAGCACCCTTAGCGGCACAGATACGCAGTATTTT	CASTLSGTDTQYF
TRBV28	TRBJ2-5	15	NA	NA	TGTGCCAGCAGCCCCGGAGGGGGGTTACAAGAGACCCAGTACTTC	CASSPGGGLQETQYF
TRBV2	TRBJ2-7	12	NA	NA	TGTGCCAGCAGTGAAGGCCGGGAGAAGCAGTACTTC	CASSEGREKQYF
TRBV27	TRBJ2-7	14	TRBD1	NA	TGTGCCAGCACCTTGACAGGGGGTAGTTACGAGCAGTACTTC	CASTLTGGSYEQYF
TRBV29-1	TRBJ2-5	12	TRBD2	few	TGCAGCGGGCTGACTAGCGGAGAGACCCAGTACTTC	CSGLTSGETQYF
TRBV29-1	TRBJ2-7	13	NA	few	TGCAGCGTTGAAGCGGGGGGCGCCTACGAGCAGTACTTC	CSVEAGGAYEQYF
TRBV4-1	TRBJ2-4	18	TRBD2	NA	TGCGCCAGCAGCCAAGGACTAGCGGGAGGATTAGCCAAAAACATTCAGTACTTC	CASSQGLAGGLAKNIQYF
TRBV6-5	TRBJ1-2	13	NA	few	TGTGCCAGCAGTTACCCAAACCAGAGGGGCTACACCTTC	CASSYPNQRGYTF
TRBV7-2	TRBJ1-5	16	NA	once	TGTGCCAGCAGCTTGCGGCGGGGAAGCAGCAATCAGCCCCAGCATTTT	CASSLRRGSSNQPQHF
TRBV4-2	TRBJ1-2	16	NA	NA	TGTGCCAGCAGCCAAGAGTCCCAGGGAGCAAACTATGGCTACACCTTC	CASSQESQGANYGYTF
TRBV4-1	TRBJ1-4	13	NA	NA	TGCGCCAGCAGCCAAGCCATGGGTGAAAAACTGTTTTTT	CASSQAMGEKLFF
TRBV7-9	TRBJ2-7	14	TRBD2	NA	TGTGCCAGCAGCCCCCAAGCGGGAGCTGACGAGCAGTACTTC	CASSPQAGADEQYF
TRBV5-1	TRBJ1-1	15	NA	NA	TGCGCCAGCAGCTTGATTGGAAACAGGAACACTGAAGCTTTCTTT	CASSLIGNRNTEAFF
TRBV11-2	TRBJ1-2	13	NA	NA	TGTGCCAGCAGTCCGGGCCACTTGCATGGCTACACCTTC	CASSPGHLHGYTF
TRBV29-1	TRBJ2-7	15	TRBD2	few	TGCAGCGTTGGGCCCGGGAGGGAGGACTCCTACGAGCAGTACTTC	CSVGPGREDSYEQYF
TRBV30	TRBJ2-1	11	NA	NA	TGTGCCTGGAGCCCCTACAATGAGCAGTTCTTC	CAWSPYNEQFF
TRBV7-9	TRBJ1-5	15	TRBD1	NA	TGTGCCAGCAGCTTCGGGACAGGCTACAATCAGCCCCAGCATTTT	CASSFGTGYNQPQHF
TRBV6-5	TRBJ2-3	11	NA	NA	TGTGCCAGCAGCAACACAGATACGCAGTATTTT	CASSNTDTQYF
TRBV6-5	TRBJ2-7	14	NA	NA	TGTGCCAGCAGCCCCCCGTTGAGCTCCTACGAGCAGTACTTC	CASSPPLSSYEQYF
TRBV7-9	TRBJ1-1	13	NA	NA	TGTGCCAGCAGCCGCCTCGAGAACACTGAAGCTTTCTTT	CASSRLENTEAFF
TRBV6-6	TRBJ1-2	15	NA	NA	TGTGCCAGCAGGCCACTTCATGGCGAACGACTAGGCTACACCTTC	CASRPLHGERLGYTF
TRBV29-1	TRBJ2-7	14	TRBD2	NA	TGCAGCGTTGGGGAAGCGGGAGGGCCGGGCGAGCAGTACTTC	CSVGEAGGPGEQYF
TRBV27	TRBJ2-3	15	NA	few	TGTGCCAGCAGGAAACTAGAGAGGGCCGTACCTACGCAGTATTTT	CASRKLERAVPTQYF
TRBV7-9	TRBJ2-2	15	TRBD1	NA	TGTGCCAGCAGCGCTGGGGGACAGGTCGACGGGGAGCTGTTTTTT	CASSAGGQVDGELFF
TRBV6-6	TRBJ2-3	14	TRBD2	few	TGTGCCAGCAGAGCGGGAATTGGCACAGATACGCAGTATTTT	CASRAGIGTDTQYF
TRBV19	TRBJ2-7	14	NA	few	TGTGCCAGTAATATGGGGCTAAACTCCTACGAGCAGTACTTC	CASNMGLNSYEQYF
TRBV29-1	TRBJ2-7	12	NA	NA	TGCAGCGTTGAGAGCAGGCCCTACGAGCAGTACTTC	CSVESRPYEQYF
TRBV7-3	TRBJ2-7	12	NA	once	TGTGCCAGCAGCCTCACCCTTTACGAGCAGTACTTC	CASSLTLYEQYF
TRBV30	TRBJ2-1	16	TRBD2	NA	TGTGCCTGGAGTGTACTTTACCGGGGACTAGCGCCGGAGCAGTTCTTC	CAWSVLYRGLAPEQFF
TRBV29-1	TRBJ2-1	14	NA	once	TGCAGCGTTGGGTTCGCTGGCTTCTACAATGAGCAGTTCTTC	CSVGFAGFYNEQFF
TRBV5-1	TRBJ2-5	13	NA	NA	TGCGCCAGCAGCTCGAATAACCAAGAGACCCAGTACTTC	CASSSNNQETQYF
TRBV6-1	TRBJ2-5	13	NA	NA	TGTGCCAGCAGGGGGGCAGGGGAAGAGACCCAGTACTTC	CASRGAGEETQYF
TRBV18	TRBJ2-7	13	TRBD1	few	TGTGCCAGCTCATATACAGGGGACCGCGAGCAGTACTTC	CASSYTGDREQYF
TRBV4-1	TRBJ2-7	17	NA	NA	TGCGCCAGCAGCCAAGATTCCGCGAGCCGGTTCTCCTACGAGCAGTACTTC	CASSQDSASRFSYEQYF